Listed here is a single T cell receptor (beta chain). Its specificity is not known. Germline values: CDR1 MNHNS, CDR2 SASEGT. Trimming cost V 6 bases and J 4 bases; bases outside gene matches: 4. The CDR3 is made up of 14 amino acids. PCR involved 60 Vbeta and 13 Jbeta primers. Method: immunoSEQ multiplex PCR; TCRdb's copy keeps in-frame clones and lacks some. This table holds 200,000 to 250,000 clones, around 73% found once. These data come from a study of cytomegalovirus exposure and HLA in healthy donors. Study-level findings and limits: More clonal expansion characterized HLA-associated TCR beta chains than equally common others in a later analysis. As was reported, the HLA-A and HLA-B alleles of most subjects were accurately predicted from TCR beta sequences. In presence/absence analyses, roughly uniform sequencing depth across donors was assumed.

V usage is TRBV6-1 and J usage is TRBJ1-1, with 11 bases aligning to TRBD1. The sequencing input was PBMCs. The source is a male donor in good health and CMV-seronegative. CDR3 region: CASRRDRGSTEAFF. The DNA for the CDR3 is TGTGCCAGCAGGAGGGACAGGGGGTCCACTGAAGCTTTCTTT.